This T cell receptor beta chain stems from a study of CD8 T cells in Susac syndrome. Germline V CDR1 and CDR2: KGHSH, LQKENI. Trimming shortened V by 3 bases and J by 9 bases, and 15 bases separated the two germline ends. This CDR3 has 14 residues. The RNA, about 0.45 to 1 ug, was put through reverse transcription using random hexamers. TCRdb passed the immunoSEQ multiplex PCR reads through MiXCR, listing each CDR3 protein once. The table has about 210,000 distinct CDR3 sequences, 85% to 95% seen once. Negative isolation yielded the CD8+ and CD4+ T cells, while FACS enriched the TEMRA cells. The material sequenced was CD4+ T cells from PBMCs. J is TRBJ2-4 and V is TRBV18; a possible D gene is TRBD2 (6 bases). The source is a human donor with multiple sclerosis. The CDR3 nucleotides are TGTGCCAGCTCACCGATGGGGGAGGAAAGCATTCAGTACTTC. This gives the protein CASSPMGEESIQYF.